This is a list of T cell receptor beta chains from one sample in a study of cytomegalovirus exposure and HLA in healthy donors. TCRdb's copy holds only in-frame clones and misses some; the assay was immunoSEQ multiplex PCR. Here the sample spans around 180,000 clones, 70% to 80% being singletons. Material: PBMCs. These receptors originate from a young woman in good health and CMV-seropositive. Both conserved end residues are part of each CDR3. The D gene is left open where the match is weak. Clone size is not always given. Where it is, it says once, few, many or a class for expanded clones.

clone size	V gene	D gene	J gene	CDR3 protein	CDR3 DNA
-	TRBV21-1	-	TRBJ1-1	CASIQQGGGSAEAFF	TGTGCCAGCATCCAACAGGGTGGAGGATCGGCTGAAGCTTTCTTT
-	TRBV15	-	TRBJ1-4	CATSMAGDGGEKLFF	TGTGCCACCAGCATGGCCGGGGACGGGGGTGAAAAACTGTTTTTT
once	TRBV6-5	-	TRBJ2-5	CASSYSQGSETQYF	TGTGCCAGCAGTTACTCTCAGGGAAGTGAGACCCAGTACTTC
-	TRBV2	-	TRBJ2-7	CAIGDSYEQYF	TGTGCCATCGGAGATTCCTACGAGCAGTACTTC
-	TRBV11-3	TRBD2	TRBJ2-1	CASSALAGGYNEQFF	TGTGCCAGCAGCGCTCTGGCGGGAGGGTACAATGAGCAGTTCTTC
-	TRBV15	-	TRBJ1-5	CATSRARDSYSNQPQHF	TGTGCCACCAGCAGAGCCCGAGACAGCTATAGCAATCAGCCCCAGCATTTT
-	TRBV5-5	TRBD1	TRBJ1-1	CASSGLGQGAGNTEAFF	TGTGCCAGCAGCGGGCTCGGACAGGGGGCTGGGAACACTGAAGCTTTCTTT
once	TRBV10-1	-	TRBJ1-1	CASTLTLGPEGTEAFF	TGCGCCAGCACCCTGACATTGGGCCCTGAAGGCACTGAAGCTTTCTTT
-	TRBV19	-	TRBJ1-1	CASGPLQGPLNTEAFF	TGTGCCAGTGGTCCTTTACAGGGTCCCCTGAACACTGAAGCTTTCTTT
-	TRBV7-9	-	TRBJ1-1	CASSPVTGTIAEAFF	TGTGCCAGCAGCCCTGTGACGGGGACTATCGCTGAAGCTTTCTTT
-	TRBV27	-	TRBJ1-1	CASSRTDTLNTEAFF	TGTGCCAGCAGTCGGACGGACACCCTGAACACTGAAGCTTTCTTT
-	TRBV2	-	TRBJ2-4	CASSGDILQYF	TGTGCCAGCAGTGGGGACATCCTTCAGTACTTC
-	TRBV21-1	-	TRBJ2-1	CASSPAGTSGPWGEQFF	TGTGCCAGCAGCCCCGCCGGGACTAGCGGCCCCTGGGGTGAGCAGTTCTTC
-	TRBV5-5	TRBD1	TRBJ1-2	CASSLAGTGYNYGYTF	TGTGCCAGCAGCTTGGCCGGGACAGGATATAACTATGGCTACACCTTC
once	TRBV11-3	TRBD2	TRBJ2-1	CASSLLTSGAYNEQFF	TGTGCCAGCAGCTTACTGACTAGCGGGGCCTACAATGAGCAGTTCTTC
-	TRBV28	-	TRBJ1-1	CASSSPTRSPEAFF	TGTGCCAGCAGTTCACCGACACGCTCCCCTGAAGCTTTCTTT
-	TRBV28	-	TRBJ1-3	CASSLFGQSYGNTIYF	TGTGCCAGCAGTTTATTTGGGCAGTCCTATGGAAACACCATATATTTT
few	TRBV28	TRBD1	TRBJ1-1	CASSVTQGWTTEAFF	TGTGCCAGCAGTGTGACACAGGGGTGGACCACTGAAGCTTTCTTT
once	TRBV25-1	-	TRBJ2-1	CASSDRVSYNEQFF	TGTGCCAGCAGTGACAGGGTCTCCTACAATGAGCAGTTCTTC
-	TRBV27	TRBD1	TRBJ1-1	CASSRGRAGTEAFF	TGTGCCAGCAGCAGGGGGCGGGCGGGCACTGAAGCTTTCTTT
-	TRBV7-8	-	TRBJ1-2	CASSLAYGGWGYTF	TGTGCCAGCAGCTTAGCGTACGGGGGATGGGGCTACACCTTC
few	TRBV5-8	-	TRBJ1-1	CASSLRAGLNTEAFF	TGTGCCAGCAGCTTGCGGGCGGGGCTGAACACTGAAGCTTTCTTT
-	TRBV2	TRBD2	TRBJ2-7	CASSETFGGGKQYF	TGTGCCAGCAGTGAAACTTTCGGCGGGGGGAAGCAGTACTTC
many	TRBV5-1	-	TRBJ1-4	CASTEVGGANEKLFF	TGCGCCAGCACCGAGGTCGGAGGGGCTAATGAAAAACTGTTTTTT
few	TRBV5-6	TRBD2	TRBJ2-7	CASSPWAGVAYEQYF	TGTGCCAGCAGCCCCTGGGCGGGAGTAGCCTACGAGCAGTACTTC
-	TRBV6-5	-	TRBJ2-7	CASSRQWSSYEQYF	TGTGCCAGCAGCCGACAGTGGAGCTCCTACGAGCAGTACTTC
-	TRBV27	-	TRBJ1-2	CASSPTLQGNYGYTF	TGTGCCAGCAGTCCTACCCTACAGGGAAACTATGGCTACACCTTC
-	TRBV30	-	TRBJ2-3	CASGSGYTQYF	TGTGCCTCCGGCTCGGGGTATACGCAGTATTTT
-	TRBV9	-	TRBJ2-2	CASKGGGPSNTGELFF	TGTGCCAGCAAAGGTGGAGGGCCTTCGAACACCGGGGAGCTGTTTTTT
-	TRBV11-2	TRBD2	TRBJ2-3	CASSFLAGARDTQYF	TGTGCCAGCAGCTTTTTAGCGGGAGCCCGGGATACGCAGTATTTT
once	TRBV20-1	-	TRBJ2-1	CSARLVREQFF	TGCAGTGCTAGATTAGTCAGGGAGCAGTTCTTC
-	TRBV27	TRBD2	TRBJ2-3	CASSSSGPISTDTQYF	TGTGCCAGCAGTTCTAGCGGCCCAATAAGCACAGATACGCAGTATTTT
-	TRBV29-1	-	TRBJ2-2	CSAGVAGLGELFF	TGCAGCGCAGGGGTAGCAGGGCTGGGGGAGCTGTTTTTT
-	TRBV5-4	TRBD2	TRBJ2-5	CASSLTSGRTETQYF	TGTGCCAGCAGCTTGACTAGCGGGAGGACGGAGACCCAGTACTTC
-	TRBV30	-	TRBJ2-3	CAWSFPTKFFTDTQYF	TGTGCCTGGAGTTTCCCGACTAAGTTTTTCACAGATACGCAGTATTTT
-	TRBV5-4	TRBD2	TRBJ2-7	CASSSTSGSVYEQYF	TGTGCCAGCAGCTCGACTAGCGGGAGTGTATACGAGCAGTACTTC
few	TRBV28	TRBD1	TRBJ1-4	CASSQPQGAGNEKLFF	TGTGCCAGCAGCCAACCACAGGGGGCGGGTAATGAAAAACTGTTTTTT
-	TRBV6-1	-	TRBJ2-5	CASSDRALIETQYF	TGTGCCAGCAGTGACAGGGCGCTTATAGAGACCCAGTACTTC
-	TRBV10-1	TRBD1	TRBJ2-7	CASSESRTGPYEQYF	TGCGCCAGCAGTGAGTCGAGGACAGGACCCTACGAGCAGTACTTC
once	TRBV7-9	-	TRBJ1-1	CASSSQVNTEAFF	TGTGCCAGCAGCTCTCAGGTGAACACTGAAGCTTTCTTT
-	TRBV5-1	TRBD1	TRBJ1-2	CASSTSGTGDSYTF	TGCGCCAGCAGTACCTCGGGGACAGGAGATTCCTACACCTTC
-	TRBV2	TRBD2	TRBJ2-1	CASRGGLAGGGNEQFF	TGTGCCAGCAGGGGAGGACTAGCGGGAGGGGGCAATGAGCAGTTCTTC
-	TRBV4-2	TRBD2	TRBJ2-3	CASSLLAGVDGTDTQYF	TGTGCCAGCAGCCTACTAGCGGGAGTGGACGGCACAGATACGCAGTATTTT
-	TRBV29-1	TRBD2	TRBJ2-3	CSVEASGSDTQYF	TGCAGCGTTGAGGCTAGCGGATCAGATACGCAGTATTTT